The clone carrying this T cell receptor beta chain is medium-sized (0.01 to 0.1%). The antigen is undetermined. Generated by immunoSEQ multiplex PCR, the TCRdb table keeps only in-frame clones and is missing some. The sample records some 58,000 clones, 80% being singletons. This sample stems from a study of T cell responses to AZD1222 COVID-19 vaccine. Study-wide findings and caveats: Regions 160-218 and 743-854 held dominance among vaccine-associated CD4 TCRs, which spanned spike.

The V end was cut by 0 bases, the J end by 2 bases, with 9 bases between. Germline-derived CDR1 and CDR2 are SGHAT and FQDESV (reference sequence). This CDR3 has 15 residues. This receptor was identified in an adult who received the AZD1222 COVID-19 vaccine. This sequence joins TRBV11-1 and TRBJ2-3; D is possibly TRBD1 or TRBD2 (6 bases each). The specimen comprised peripheral blood, sampled 28 days after the second AZD1222 dose. The CDR3 DNA sequence: TGTGCCAGCAGCTTAGCAGGGGGGAACACAGATACGCAGTATTTT. Protein: CASSLAGGNTDTQYF.